One and the same sample provided the 5 T cell receptor beta chains below, sequenced in a study of T cell responses to AZD1222 COVID-19 vaccine. Libraries were prepared by immunoSEQ multiplex PCR; TCRdb keeps only in-frame clonotypes and omits some of them. The sample includes around 80,000 clones, roughly 83% of them seen just once. The sequenced sample was peripheral blood, obtained on day 0 of AZD1222 vaccination. Receptors were obtained from an adult in good health.

The V call is TRBV27, the J call TRBJ2-2, with D perhaps TRBD1 or TRBD2 (5 bases each). The germline gives CDR1 MNHEY, CDR2 SMNVEV (reference sequence). This CDR3 is 16 amino acids long. V was cut by 7 bases and J by 4 bases, with 19 bases left in between. CDR3 in amino acids: CASNSIGAGSTGELFF. The CDR3 DNA reads TGTGCCAGCAACAGTATAGGGGCAGGGAGCACCGGGGAGCTGTTTTTT.

The J gene is TRBJ2-2, the V gene TRBV28, with D perhaps matching TRBD1 or TRBD2 (5 bases each). Trimming shortened V by 2 bases and J by 1 base, and 8 bases separated the two germline ends. This CDR3 is built from 15 residues. CDR1 is MDHEN and CDR2 is SYDVKM in the germline V gene. The CDR3 here is CASSLGTLNTGELFF. The CDR3 nucleotides read TGTGCCAGCAGTTTAGGGACCCTGAACACCGGGGAGCTGTTTTTT.

The chain employs TRBV9 and TRBJ2-2; D is perhaps TRBD2 (6 bases). The germline CDR1 and CDR2 sequences are SGDLS and YYNGEE. Trimming took off 4 bases at V and 9 bases at J, with 19 bases between the two ends. The CDR3 sequence is 15 residues long. The CDR3 DNA reads TGTGCCAGCAGCCCTACTAGCCAAGGAGCCAGGGAGCTGTTTTTT. Protein: CASSPTSQGARELFF.

The J gene is TRBJ1-3, the V gene TRBV16, with TRBD1 identical over 8 bases. Looked up from germline, CDR1 is KGHSY and CDR2 is FQNENV. The CDR3 runs 16 residues. V dropped 2 bases and J dropped 4; count of bases not matched to a gene: 7. The CDR3 nucleotides are TGTGCCAGCAGCCAAATTGGACAGGGAGGCGGAAACACCATATATTTT. Translated, it gives CASSQIGQGGGNTIYF.

The gene calls are TRBV9 and TRBJ1-2; possible D gene TRBD1, 5 bases. The V end lost 0 bases, the J end lost 7 bases, and 13 bases lay between the germline ends. Germline CDR1 is SGDLS and CDR2 is YYNGEE. This CDR3 comprises 14 residues. The chain's CDR3 is CASSVDREGVGYTF. The CDR3 nucleotides are TGTGCCAGCAGCGTAGATCGGGAAGGGGTTGGCTACACCTTC.